Presented here are 18 T cell receptor beta chains from one specimen sequenced in a study of T cell responses to AZD1222 COVID-19 vaccine. Clones were read by immunoSEQ multiplex PCR, and TCRdb kept only the in-frame ones, dropping some. The table has about 120,000 clones, 80% to 90% seen once. Here the sequenced sample was peripheral blood, taken 28 days after the second AZD1222 dose. Receptors were obtained from an adult who received the AZD1222 COVID-19 vaccine.

This clone was seen a handful of times. This rearrangement joins TRBV4-1 to TRBJ1-2; possibly TRBD1 for D (5 bases). The CDR3 has 15 residues. The V gene's germline CDR1 is MGHRA and CDR2 YSYEKL. Trimming pared 0 bases from V and 2 bases from J, leaving 10 bases between. In DNA form, the CDR3 reads TGCGCCAGCAGCCAAGATTCAGGGAAAAACTATGGCTACACCTTC. Protein: CASSQDSGKNYGYTF.

This clone was seen once. J is TRBJ2-2 and V is TRBV5-5; tentative D call: TRBD2 (6 bases). The germline V gene encodes CDR1 SGHKS and CDR2 YYEKEE (reference sequence). The length of the CDR3 is 17 residues. V lost 0 bases and J 4 bases, leaving 16 bases between the germline ends. CDR3 nucleotides: TGTGCCAGCAGCTTGGAAGGTGCGGGGCAGGGCACCGGGGAGCTGTTTTTT. Its protein is CASSLEGAGQGTGELFF.

V usage is TRBV19 and J usage is TRBJ2-3, with no clear D. CDR1 is LNHDA, CDR2 SQIVND, per germline (reference sequence). Trimming left V 1 base short and J 4 bases short, with 15 bases between. This CDR3 has 16 residues. CDR3 amino acids: CASSIVAESPSDTQYF. CDR3 sequence (DNA): TGTGCCAGTAGTATAGTGGCAGAATCCCCGTCAGATACGCAGTATTTT.

This chain joins TRBV6-5 and TRBJ1-1, with unresolved D. V was shortened by 7 bases and J by 10 bases, with 13 bases between the two germline ends. Germline V CDR1 and CDR2: MNHEY, SVGAGI. The length of the CDR3 is 11 residues. DNA of the CDR3: TGTGCCAGCAATCGTTGGGTGGGAGCTTTCTTT. Its protein product is CASNRWVGAFF.

The J gene is TRBJ2-2, the V gene TRBV27; TRBD1 matches 8 bases. V was pared by 5 bases and J by 3 bases, with 11 bases of the junction left unmatched. This CDR3 comprises 17 residues. Germline V CDR1 and CDR2: MNHEY, SMNVEV (reference sequence). CDR3: CASSPYGQGAYTGELFF. The CDR3 region has the DNA TGTGCCAGCAGTCCCTACGGGCAGGGGGCGTACACCGGGGAGCTGTTTTTT.

The gene calls are TRBV6-1 and TRBJ2-7, with 8 bases fitting TRBD2. This CDR3 has 16 residues. The J segment lost 3 bases and the V segment lost 0 bases, leaving 7 bases of the junction unmatched. Germline-derived CDR1 and CDR2 are MNHNS and SASEGT. CDR3 DNA: TGTGCCAGCAGTGAAGCTCGCGGGGGGCGTGACTACGAGCAGTACTTC. Its protein product is CASSEARGGRDYEQYF.

The chain carries TRBV7-3 and TRBJ2-1; unclear D gene. The CDR3 consists of 14 residues. Trimming left V 0 bases short and J 0 bases short, with 3 bases between. Germline CDR1 is SGHTA and CDR2 is FQGTGA. CDR3 DNA: TGTGCCAGCAGCTTAACAGCCTCCTACAATGAGCAGTTCTTC. It encodes CASSLTASYNEQFF.

The rearrangement links TRBV10-1 to TRBJ1-1; D is perhaps TRBD1 (5 bases). This CDR3 is 14 amino acids long. CDR1 and CDR2 from the germline V gene are WNHNN and SYGVQD (reference sequence). V lost 6 bases, J lost 6 bases, and 17 bases lay in between. DNA for the CDR3: TGCGCCAGCAGCCCGGCCCGGGGGTTGTCTGAAGCTTTCTTT. Translated: CASSPARGLSEAFF.

This chain joins TRBV7-3 and TRBJ2-1; tentatively, D is TRBD1 (6 bases). From germline, CDR1 is SGHTA and CDR2 FQGTGA. V lost 3 bases and J lost 8, with 11 bases in between. There are 13 residues in the CDR3. The CDR3 loop is CASSFGGGDEQFF. The CDR3 coding sequence is TGTGCCAGCAGCTTTGGTGGGGGCGATGAGCAGTTCTTC.

This clone was detected only a few times. This chain joins TRBV2 and TRBJ1-2, with 11 bases aligning to TRBD1. CDR1 is SNHLY and CDR2 is FYNNEI in the germline V gene. The CDR3 length is 15 residues. V dropped 6 bases and J dropped 3; count of bases not matched to a gene: 6. CDR3 DNA: TGTGCCAGCAGCGATCGGACAGGGGGCCACTATGGCTACACCTTC. Its protein is CASSDRTGGHYGYTF.

This sequence joins TRBV27 and TRBJ2-7; perhaps TRBD2 as D (6 bases). V lost 0 bases to trimming and J lost 1 base, with 10 bases between them. The CDR3 runs 15 residues. Germline-derived CDR1 and CDR2 are MNHEY and SMNVEV (reference sequence). In nucleotides, the CDR3 is TGTGCCAGCAGTTTATCTTCCGGAGGGTCCTACGAGCAGTACTTC. This translates into CASSLSSGGSYEQYF.

V usage is TRBV5-6 and J usage is TRBJ2-7, with D perhaps matching TRBD1 (6 bases). Trimming left V 4 bases short and J 4 bases short, with 15 bases between. This CDR3 is built from 14 residues. The V gene's germline CDR1 is SGHDT and CDR2 YYEEEE. The DNA of the CDR3 is TGTGCCAGCAGCGCCACCGGACAGTATTACGAGCAGTACTTC. As protein: CASSATGQYYEQYF.

The chain has TRBV9 and TRBJ2-3; TRBD1 might be the D (6 bases). V lost 4 bases to trimming and J lost 5 bases, with 14 bases between them. CDR1 is SGDLS and CDR2 is YYNGEE in the germline V gene. CDR3 length: 14 amino acids. The CDR3 nucleotides read TGTGCCAGCAGCCTCCAGGGGTTTCGAGATACGCAGTATTTT. Translated: CASSLQGFRDTQYF.

The chain combines TRBV5-1 with TRBJ2-1, with 10 bases matching TRBD2. V lost 5 bases and J lost 4; bases outside the gene matches: 6. Germline V gene sequence: CDR1 SGHRS, CDR2 YFSETQ. The CDR3 has 15 residues. CDR3 DNA sequence: TGCGCCAGCAGGCCGGGACTAGCGAATTACAATGAGCAGTTCTTC. It specifies CASRPGLANYNEQFF. Together with reference TRBV5-1 and TRBJ2-1, the CDR3 gives the full variable domain: KAGVTQTPRYLIKTRGQQVTLSCSPISGHRSVSWYQQTPGQGLQFLFEYFSETQRNKGNFPGRFSGRQFSNSRSEMNVSTLELGDSALYLCASRPGLANYNEQFFGPGTRLTVL.

The chain couples TRBV18 to TRBJ2-5; D call uncertain. The germline gives CDR1 KGHSH, CDR2 LQKENI. V lost 6 bases to trimming and J lost 1 base, with 12 bases between them. The CDR3 consists of 14 residues. CDR3 amino acids: CASSQSFGQETQYF. CDR3 in DNA: TGTGCCAGCTCCCAAAGCTTCGGCCAAGAGACCCAGTACTTC.

The chain uses TRBV3-1 (or the pseudogene TRBV3-2) and TRBJ2-5; weak D call: TRBD2 (7 bases). Per germline, CDR1 LGHDT and CDR2 YNNKEL (reference sequence). Trimming left V 0 bases short and J 1 base short, with 18 bases between. CDR3 length: 18 amino acids. Here the CDR3 reads CASSQDLGGQPTQETQYF. CDR3 nucleotide sequence: TGTGCCAGCAGCCAAGACCTGGGGGGGCAACCGACCCAAGAGACCCAGTACTTC.

V gene TRBV7-2 combines with J gene TRBJ1-6; weak D call: TRBD1 (5 bases). Germline V gene sequence: CDR1 SGHTA, CDR2 FQGNSA. V was cut by 6 bases and J by 2 bases, with 11 bases left in between. The CDR3 has 15 amino acids. CDR3 DNA sequence: TGTGCCAGCAGTCACGGGGCTACCTATAATTCACCCCTCCACTTT. It is translated as CASSHGATYNSPLHF.

This clone was found once. The CDR3 sequence: CASSPTSGPNTGELFF. The DNA of the CDR3 is TGCGCCAGCAGCCCCACTAGCGGCCCTAACACCGGGGAGCTGTTTTTT. J is TRBJ2-2 and V is TRBV5-1; TRBD2 matches at 8 bases. With 4 bases clipped from V and 2 bases from J, the junction kept 7 bases outside the gene matches. The CDR3 is 16 amino acids. Germline values: CDR1 SGHRS, CDR2 YFSETQ.